This T cell receptor beta chain was sequenced in a study of blood T cell repertoires in COVID-19. For the study at large: The United States, Italy and Spain provided the acute and convalescent COVID-19 samples.

CDR1 is MNHEY, CDR2 SVGAGI, per germline. V was trimmed by 5 bases and J by 4 bases, leaving 12 bases between them. The CDR3 runs to 14 residues. Source study methods: Nucleated cell number was recorded as an estimate derived from reference gene primer amplification. TCRdb's table, derived via immunoSEQ multiplex PCR, lists solely in-frame clones and lacks some. Clonal size and the V and J genes are those of that table, whereas D and trimming came from the DNA. Of hundreds of thousands of clones in the sample, 90% were seen once. The clonotype was recovered from a woman aged 18-29 years with acute COVID-19. This sequence joins TRBV6-5 and TRBJ2-1; TRBD2 might be the D (5 bases). Sequencing was carried out using PBMCs or T cells enriched from blood (not recorded which). CDR3 nucleotide sequence: TGTGCCAGCAGTCGGGATTTTACATACAATGAGCAGTTCTTC. It yields the protein CASSRDFTYNEQFF.